This TCR beta chain appears in the sequencing data of a study of technical replicates of blood from four donors. The V gene end was trimmed by 0 bases and the J gene end by 4 bases; junction bases not matched to a gene: 6. CDR1 and CDR2 from the germline V gene are SGHRS and YFSETQ. This CDR3 spans 15 amino acids. Some clones are missing from TCRdb's copy, which holds only in-frame ones; the method was immunoSEQ multiplex PCR. The sample yields some 98,000 clones, approximately 95% seen once. The V and J genes are TRBV5-1 and TRBJ1-2, with 7 bases fitting TRBD1. The receptor was derived from a human donor in good health. Sequencing used T cells isolated from PBMCs. CDR3 sequence reads: CASSLVEGGPYGYTF. DNA of the CDR3: TGCGCCAGCAGCTTGGTTGAAGGGGGCCCCTATGGCTACACCTTC.